This T cell receptor (beta chain) derives from a study of cytomegalovirus exposure and HLA in healthy donors. Study conclusions and caveats: Rare TCR sequences dominated, though some public TCRs recurred in many donors. Previous analysis showed most TCR beta V segments were productive about 87% or about 30% of the time. The classifier, whose performance was assessed in both the original and validation cohorts, reportedly diagnosed cytomegalovirus status with high specificity and sensitivity. Indistinguishability led to the exclusion of some V segments, TRBV6-2 and TRBV6-3 included.

About this clone itself: Its antigen remains unidentified.

The germline V and J ends were trimmed by 5 bases and 7 bases, with 17 bases remaining between them. CDR3 size: 14 residues. Germline V CDR1 and CDR2: SEHNR, FQNEAQ (reference sequence). The PCR contained 60 Vbeta and 13 Jbeta primers. Some clones are missing from TCRdb's copy, which holds only in-frame ones; the method was immunoSEQ multiplex PCR. The sample contains about 130,000 clones, over 70% of which appear only once. Sequencing input: PBMCs. This chain uses TRBV7-9 with TRBJ1-2; possibly TRBD1 for D (5 bases). The sequence came from a woman in her late teens or twenties in good health and CMV-seronegative. CDR3 DNA sequence: TGTGCCAGCAGCCCCGGGGAGGGGTCCGGTGGCTACACCTTC. Encoded protein: CASSPGEGSGGYTF.